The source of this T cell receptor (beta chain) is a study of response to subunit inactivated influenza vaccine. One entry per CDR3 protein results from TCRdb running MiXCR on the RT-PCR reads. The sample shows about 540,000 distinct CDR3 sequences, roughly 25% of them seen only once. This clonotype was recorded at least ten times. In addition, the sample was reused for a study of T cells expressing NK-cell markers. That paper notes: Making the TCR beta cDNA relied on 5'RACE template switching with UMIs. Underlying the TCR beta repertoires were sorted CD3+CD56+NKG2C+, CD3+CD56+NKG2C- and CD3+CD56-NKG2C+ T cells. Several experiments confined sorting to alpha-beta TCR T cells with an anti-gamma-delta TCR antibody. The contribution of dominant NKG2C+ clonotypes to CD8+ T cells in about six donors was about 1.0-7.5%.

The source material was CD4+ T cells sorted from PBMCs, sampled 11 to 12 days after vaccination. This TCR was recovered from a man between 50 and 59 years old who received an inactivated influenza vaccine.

DNA of the CDR3: TGTGCCAGCAGCTTCTCGACCTACGAGCAGTACTTC. Its protein product is CASSFSTYEQYF. V is TRBV7-2 and J is TRBJ2-7; D not resolved. Looked up from germline, CDR1 is SGHTA and CDR2 is FQGNSA. The CDR3 extends over 12 amino acids. V lost 3 bases to trimming and J lost 2 bases, with 5 bases between them.